This passage covers 32 T cell receptor beta chains from one sample sequenced in a study of regulatory T cells in long-lasting Graves disease. TCR beta libraries were built with iRepertoire HTBI primers and Arm-PCR of CDR3 regions. In TCRdb, the multiplex PCR reads were re-called with MiXCR into one record per CDR3 protein. Of over 400,000 distinct CDR3 sequences listed, 14% are singletons. Indicated time point: newly diagnosed GD, antithyroid drugs for less than 3 months. The TCR library used RNA extracted from PBMCs. This sample was also put to use in a study of T cells in Graves' hyperthyroidism and ophthalmopathy.

Material: peripheral blood mononuclear cells (PBMCs), obtained at new diagnosis, from a patient treated with antithyroid drugs. The receptors originated from a woman in her 50s with Graves disease.

This clonotype was detected ten times or more. J is TRBJ2-2 and V is TRBV6-1, with TRBD1 matching over 8 bases. V trimming: 7 bases; J trimming: 5 bases; junction bases outside the gene matches: 6. The CDR3 extends over 14 amino acids. Germline V gives CDR1 MNHNS, CDR2 SASEGT. This CDR3 is CASTETGETGELFF. Here the CDR3 DNA reads TGTGCCAGCACTGAGACAGGGGAAACCGGGGAGCTGTTTTTT.

About this clonotype: A read error likely explains this, since a far larger clone differs by one base. The gene calls are TRBV28 and TRBJ2-5; no definite D call. The germline V gene encodes CDR1 MDHEN and CDR2 SYDVKM. This CDR3 is 13 amino acids long. The CDR3 sequence is CASSLSLRNEEFF. CDR3 DNA sequence: TGTGCCAGCAGTTTAAGTTTGCGGAATGAGGAGTTCTTC.

This clonotype was counted between two and nine times. This may stem from a read error, because a much larger clone lies one nucleotide away. The V and J genes are TRBV12-3 or TRBV12-4 and TRBJ1-5; the match to TRBD1 covers 7 bases. The junction had 12 bases not matched to a gene; V was cut back by 3 bases and J by 4 bases. CDR3 length: 17 residues. This CDR3 reads CASSLGSRGRRNQPQHF. CDR3 DNA: TGTGCCAGCAGTTTGGGCTCCAGGGGGAGGAGAAATCAGCCCCAGCATTTT.

The chain carries TRBV20-1 and TRBJ2-7, with TRBD2 matching over 11 bases. The length of the CDR3 is 17 residues. The germline gives CDR1 DFQATT, CDR2 SNEGSKA (reference sequence). The V and J ends lost 0 bases and 2 bases, in that order; junction bases with no gene match: 9. The CDR3 is CSARDLVTSGSPYEQYF. The CDR3 DNA follows: TGCAGTGCTAGAGATCTCGTTACTAGCGGGAGCCCCTACGAGCAGTACTTC.

At least ten counts were recorded for this clonotype. This sequence joins TRBV7-9 and TRBJ1-1, with D possibly TRBD1 on 6 matching bases. Trimming cost V 5 bases and J 1 base, with 14 bases left between them. This CDR3 is 15 amino acids long. CDR1 is SEHNR, CDR2 FQNEAQ, per germline (reference sequence). In nucleotides, the CDR3 is TGTGCCAGCAGCCCGGCCGGGGGCTCGAACACTGAAGCTTTCTTT. It specifies CASSPAGGSNTEAFF.

In this sample, this clonotype turned up a few times. The rearrangement uses TRBV7-8 and TRBJ2-7; D gene ambiguous. Trimming stripped 5 bases from V and 2 bases from J, with 19 bases between. Germline CDR1 SGHVS, CDR2 FQNEAQ. CDR3 length: 16 residues. The CDR3 bases are TGTGCCAGCAGCCTTGAAATCTGGGGAAGGCCCTACGAGCAGTACTTC. Its protein is CASSLEIWGRPYEQYF.

Here the CDR3 reads CASSRDYPRIEQFF. The CDR3 coding sequence is TGTGCCAGCAGCAGAGACTACCCCCGCATTGAGCAGTTCTTC. The chain joins TRBV7-9 to TRBJ2-1, with D tentatively TRBD2 (5 bases). V gave up 5 bases and J gave up 9 bases, with 17 bases separating them. The CDR3 is 14 amino acids. Germline CDR1 is SEHNR and CDR2 is FQNEAQ (reference sequence). The variable domain in full, completed from reference TRBV7-9 and TRBJ2-1, reads DTGVSQNPRHKITKRGQNVTFRCDPISEHNRLYWYRQTLGQGPEFLTYFQNEAQLEKSRLLSDRFSAERPKGSFSTLEIQRTEQGDSAMYLCASSRDYPRIEQFFGPGTRLTVL.

This chain joins TRBV5-8 and TRBJ2-7; 7 positions match TRBD2. Germline loops: CDR1 SGHTS, CDR2 YDEGEE. Unmatched junction bases numbered 14, after V lost 4 bases and J lost 1 base. The CDR3 sequence is 17 residues long. CDR3 amino acids: CASSGPPGLVGSYEQYF. The CDR3 nucleotides read TGTGCCAGCAGCGGACCCCCCGGACTAGTGGGTTCCTACGAGCAGTACTTC. The variable domain in full, completed from reference TRBV5-8 and TRBJ2-7, reads EAGVTQSPTHLIKTRGQQATLRCSPISGHTSVYWYQQALGLGLQFLLWYDEGEERNRGNFPPRFSGRQFPNYSSELNVNALELEDSALYLCASSGPPGLVGSYEQYFGPGTRLTVT.

This chain joins TRBV7-9 and TRBJ1-4; 8 nucleotides agree with TRBD1. The CDR3 runs 15 residues. Trimming took 5 bases from V and 6 from J; bases not matched to a gene: 8. Germline V gene sequence: CDR1 SEHNR, CDR2 FQNEAQ (reference sequence). DNA for the CDR3: TGTGCCAGCAGCCCGACACAGGGGGGGTATGAAAAACTGTTTTTT. This sequence encodes CASSPTQGGYEKLFF. The complete variable domain, with remaining parts taken from reference TRBV7-9 and TRBJ1-4, reads DTGVSQNPRHKITKRGQNVTFRCDPISEHNRLYWYRQTLGQGPEFLTYFQNEAQLEKSRLLSDRFSAERPKGSFSTLEIQRTEQGDSAMYLCASSPTQGGYEKLFFGSGTQLSVL.

Many counts were recorded for this clonotype. This rearrangement joins TRBV18 to TRBJ1-1; D is possibly TRBD1 (6 bases). The germline V gene has CDR1 KGHSH and CDR2 LQKENI. V shed 5 bases and J shed 3 bases, with 13 bases lying between them. The CDR3 is 14 amino acids. The CDR3: CASSYREGDTEAFF. In nucleotides, the CDR3 is TGTGCCAGCTCATACAGGGAAGGTGACACTGAAGCTTTCTTT.

This clonotype showed up many times. The V call is TRBV7-2, the J call TRBJ2-7; 9 bases fit TRBD2. The J segment lost 4 bases and the V segment lost 1 base, leaving 5 bases of the junction unmatched. The CDR3 is made up of 15 amino acids. The germline gives CDR1 SGHTA, CDR2 FQGNSA. Written as DNA, the CDR3 is TGTGCCAGCAGCTTAGAAGGACTAGCGCTTTACGAGCAGTACTTC. Protein product: CASSLEGLALYEQYF.

This clonotype was seen only a few times. This chain links TRBV19 with TRBJ2-2, with TRBD2 matching over 8 bases. The CDR3 consists of 16 residues. With 6 bases clipped from V and 6 bases from J, the junction kept 12 bases outside the gene matches. Germline-derived CDR1 and CDR2 are LNHDA and SQIVND (reference sequence). The CDR3 nucleotides are TGTGCCAGTAGCCCCCGGGGGGGGATTTTCGCCGGGGAGCTGTTTTTT. Its translation is CASSPRGGIFAGELFF.

This clonotype was seen many times. The V and J genes are TRBV5-1 and TRBJ1-1, with unresolved D. Trimming took 1 base from V and 1 from J, leaving 8 bases between them. This CDR3 is built from 14 residues. In germline, CDR1 is SGHRS, CDR2 YFSETQ. The CDR3 is CASSLFPPNTEAFF. CDR3 sequence (DNA): TGCGCCAGCAGCTTGTTTCCGCCGAACACTGAAGCTTTCTTT.

This clonotype showed up many times. This chain uses TRBV24-1 with TRBJ2-2; no clear D gene. Germline V CDR1 and CDR2: KGHDR, SFDVKD. The CDR3 extends over 16 amino acids. Trimming left V 7 bases short and J 0 bases short, with 14 bases between. The CDR3 DNA reads as TGTGCCACCAGCCCGGCAGGTCAGACGAACACCGGGGAGCTGTTTTTT. Translating gives CATSPAGQTNTGELFF.

This clonotype was counted ten times or more. V is TRBV2 and J is TRBJ2-3; 10 bases agree with TRBD2. Germline CDR1 is SNHLY and CDR2 is FYNNEI. The CDR3 runs to 17 residues. Germline trimming cut 0 bases from V and 1 base from J; bases unmatched to any gene: 4. The CDR3 sequence is CASSEARTSGGTDTQYF. In DNA form, the CDR3 reads TGTGCCAGCAGTGAAGCGAGGACTAGCGGAGGCACAGATACGCAGTATTTT.

This clonotype has only a few counts. This sequence may be a read error, since a much larger clone differs from it by one base. V gene TRBV2 combines with J gene TRBJ2-7; 7 nucleotides line up with TRBD1. The CDR3 consists of 13 residues. In germline, CDR1 is SNHLY, CDR2 FYNNEI. Trimming removed 6 bases from V and 5 bases from J; junction bases left unmatched: 7. The CDR3 protein is CASSSGQPHEQYF. The CDR3 nucleotides are TGTGCCAGCAGCTCGGGACAGCCACACGAGCAGTACTTC. Full variable domain (outside the CDR3, taken from reference TRBV2 and TRBJ2-7): EPEVTQTPSHQVTQMGQEVILRCVPISNHLYFYWYRQILGQKVEFLVSFYNNEISEKSEIFDDQFSVERPDGSNFTLKIRSTKLEDSAMYFCASSSGQPHEQYFGPGTRLTVT.

This chain connects TRBV4-2 to TRBJ2-1, with 7 bases lining up with TRBD2. Germline trimming cut 0 bases from V and 9 bases from J; bases unmatched to any gene: 5. Germline V CDR1 and CDR2: LGHNA, YNFKEQ. This CDR3 comprises 14 residues. The CDR3 loop is CASSQELAQSEQFF. CDR3 sequence (DNA): TGTGCCAGCAGCCAAGAACTAGCGCAGAGTGAGCAGTTCTTC.

At least ten counts were recorded for this clonotype. This sequence joins TRBV20-1 and TRBJ2-3, with 14 bases identical to TRBD2. CDR1 is DFQATT and CDR2 is SNEGSKA in the germline V gene (reference sequence). There are 18 residues in the CDR3. With V trimmed by 6 bases and J by 0 bases, 11 bases remained unmatched. The CDR3 sequence is CSAPSWGLAGVSTDTQYF. CDR3 sequence (DNA): TGCAGTGCCCCGAGTTGGGGACTAGCGGGAGTGAGCACAGATACGCAGTATTTT.

Comments on this clonotype: Since a much larger clone is just one base distant, this may be a read error. V gene TRBV20-1 combines with J gene TRBJ2-3; perhaps TRBD2 as D (6 bases). This CDR3 is 12 amino acids long. The germline CDR1 and CDR2 sequences are DFQATT and SNEGSKA (reference sequence). The CDR3 region has the DNA TGCAGCACCGGGACTGGCACAGATACGCAGTATTTT. This encodes CSTGTGTDTQYF.

The chain employs TRBV29-1 and TRBJ2-7, with D possibly TRBD2 on 6 matching bases. CDR3 length: 14 residues. The V end was cut by 3 bases, the J end by 0 bases, with 12 bases between. Germline V lookup: CDR1 SQVTM, CDR2 ANQGSEA. The CDR3 region has the DNA TGCAGCGTTGAGGGGCACGGGAGCTCCTACGAGCAGTACTTC. Residues: CSVEGHGSSYEQYF.

A few counts support this clonotype. The chain has TRBV4-1 and TRBJ2-1; D possibly corresponds to TRBD1 (6 bases). From germline, CDR1 is MGHRA and CDR2 YSYEKL. Trimming took off 1 base at V and 4 bases at J, with 11 bases between the two ends. The CDR3 has 15 amino acids. The CDR3 region is CASSQGTEVYNEQFF. The DNA for the CDR3 is TGCGCCAGCAGCCAAGGGACAGAGGTATACAATGAGCAGTTCTTC.

Only a few counts were recorded for this clonotype. The chain joins TRBV9 to TRBJ2-3; a weak D match, TRBD1 (6 bases). Per germline, CDR1 SGDLS and CDR2 YYNGEE. V lost 5 bases, J lost 0 bases, and 13 bases lay in between. The CDR3 length is 15 residues. The CDR3 nucleotides are TGTGCCAGCAGAAAACAGGGCCGGAGCACAGATACGCAGTATTTT. Translated, it gives CASRKQGRSTDTQYF. Using reference TRBV9 and TRBJ2-3 for the parts outside the CDR3, the full variable domain is DSGVTQTPKHLITATGQRVTLRCSPRSGDLSVYWYQQSLDQGLQFLIQYYNGEERAKGNILERFSAQQFPDLHSELNLSSLELGDSALYFCASRKQGRSTDTQYFGPGTRLTVL.

This clonotype was seen more than once but under ten times. This rearrangement joins TRBV5-1 to TRBJ2-2; perhaps TRBD1 as D (6 bases). Germline V gives CDR1 SGHRS, CDR2 YFSETQ. The CDR3 is 15 residues long. Deletions cut 1 base from V and 2 bases from J, with 9 bases between. The CDR3 DNA sequence: TGCGCCAGCAGCTTGTTACAGGGAAACACCGGGGAGCTGTTTTTT. It codes for CASSLLQGNTGELFF.

V is TRBV13 and J is TRBJ2-1, with 9 bases that match TRBD2. The CDR3 extends over 16 amino acids. J gave up 9 bases and V 1 base, and 10 bases lay outside the gene matches. Germline values: CDR1 PRHDT, CDR2 FYEKMQ (reference sequence). The CDR3 reads CASSLDELAGRVEQFF. The CDR3 coding sequence is TGTGCCAGCAGCTTAGATGAACTAGCGGGTAGAGTTGAGCAGTTCTTC.

This clonotype showed up many times. Here the CDR3 DNA reads TGCAGCGGGGGACAGAACCAAGAGACCCAGTACTTC. Protein product: CSGGQNQETQYF. The V call is TRBV29-1, the J call TRBJ2-5; TRBD1 matches 7 bases. With 7 bases clipped from V and 0 bases from J, the junction kept 2 bases outside the gene matches. The CDR3 is 12 residues long. Germline V gives CDR1 SQVTM, CDR2 ANQGSEA.

At least ten counts were recorded for this clonotype. The chain combines TRBV28 with TRBJ2-3, with a tentative D call TRBD1 (6 bases). From germline, CDR1 is MDHEN and CDR2 SYDVKM. This CDR3 region has 15 residues. The germline V and J ends were trimmed by 6 bases and 3 bases, with 16 bases remaining between them. The CDR3: CASSQEQGWTDTQYF. The CDR3, as DNA: TGTGCCAGCAGCCAGGAACAGGGTTGGACAGATACGCAGTATTTT. Using reference TRBV28 and TRBJ2-3 for the parts outside the CDR3, the full variable domain is DVKVTQSSRYLVKRTGEKVFLECVQDMDHENMFWYRQDPGLGLRLIYFSYDVKMKEKGDIPEGYSVSREKKERFSLILESASTNQTSMYLCASSQEQGWTDTQYFGPGTRLTVL.

This clonotype was seen more than once but under ten times. V usage is TRBV3-1 and J usage is TRBJ1-2; a weak D match, TRBD1 (5 bases). CDR3 length equals 12 residues. Per the germline V gene, CDR1 is LGHDT and CDR2 is YNNKEL (reference sequence). V was cut by 3 bases and J by 5 bases, with 7 bases left in between. This CDR3 is CASSHREYGYTF. Here the CDR3 DNA reads TGTGCCAGCAGCCACAGGGAATATGGCTACACCTTC.

The table lists this clonotype with many counts. V usage is TRBV2 and J usage is TRBJ1-4, with D possibly being TRBD1 (6 bases). CDR1 is SNHLY and CDR2 is FYNNEI in the germline V gene. This CDR3 spans 15 amino acids. Trimming pared 3 bases from V and 5 bases from J, leaving 13 bases between. The CDR3 DNA follows: TGTGCCAGCAGTGAGGTCGGGACACCGAATGAAAAACTGTTTTTT. Amino acids: CASSEVGTPNEKLFF. The full variable domain, completed using reference TRBV2 and TRBJ1-4, is EPEVTQTPSHQVTQMGQEVILRCVPISNHLYFYWYRQILGQKVEFLVSFYNNEISEKSEIFDDQFSVERPDGSNFTLKIRSTKLEDSAMYFCASSEVGTPNEKLFFGSGTQLSVL.

This clonotype was observed many times. The chain employs TRBV7-9 and TRBJ1-1; perhaps TRBD1 as D (6 bases). Per germline, CDR1 SEHNR and CDR2 FQNEAQ (reference sequence). Trimming removed 5 bases from V and 5 bases from J, with 15 bases in between. The CDR3 spans 14 residues. The CDR3 DNA reads as TGTGCCAGCAGCCCTCGAGGGGGGAGGACTGAAGCTTTCTTT. This sequence encodes CASSPRGGRTEAFF.

The table lists this clonotype with many counts. The gene calls are TRBV6-2 or TRBV6-3 and TRBJ2-1; the match to TRBD2 covers 8 bases. The CDR3 has 15 residues. Germline CDR1 MNHEY, CDR2 SVGEGT. Trimming removed 7 bases from V and 3 bases from J; junction bases left unmatched: 8. For the CDR3, the DNA is TGTGCCAGCAATACGCCGGGACTAGACTACAATGAGCAGTTCTTC. It encodes CASNTPGLDYNEQFF.

This clonotype was seen many times. The CDR3: CAWSTNNEQFF. The CDR3 nucleotides are TGTGCCTGGAGCACTAATAATGAGCAGTTCTTC. The chain is built from TRBV30 and TRBJ2-1; D not certain. V lost 3 bases to trimming and J lost 7 bases, with 7 bases between them. Germline V lookup: CDR1 GTSNPN, CDR2 SVGIG (reference sequence). The CDR3 consists of 11 residues.

This clonotype was counted ten times or more. J is TRBJ1-2 and V is TRBV4-1; 7 bases agree with TRBD1. Germline V gene data show CDR1 as MGHRA and CDR2 as YSYEKL. Trimming at V came to 0 bases and at J to 4 bases, leaving 11 bases not matched to a gene. The CDR3 consists of 17 residues. CDR3 bases: TGCGCCAGCAGCCAAGATAGGATCAGGACAGGACTCTATGGCTACACCTTC. Its protein product is CASSQDRIRTGLYGYTF.